One and the same sample provided the 15 T cell receptor beta chains below, sequenced in a study of beta chain features in type 1 diabetes (dated by TCRdb to about 2018). Beyond this particular receptor, the publication reports: Type 1 diabetes patients showed a moderate but significant shortening of TCRB CDR3 length in all four CD4+ subsets.

Libraries were built with the immunoSEQ multiplex PCR assay. The High Capacity cDNA Reverse Transcription Kit was used to reverse transcribe all of the isolated RNA, meaning that expressed TCRB transcripts were what got sequenced. In TCRdb, the immuneACCESS table is reduced to in-frame sequences with V and J assigned. These tables do not hold every clone; where another copy was compared, an unresolved V gene accounts for under half, and the others remain unexplained. This sample holds under 300,000 clones; about 14% were observed only once. The biggest ten clones account for about 0.02% of the sample. What these receptors recognize is not known. The material sequenced was naive CD4+ T cells from blood. In the paper's terms, the cell subset or site label means: true naive CD4+ T cells. The receptors were gathered from a man aged 30-40 years with type 1 diabetes.

The gene calls are TRBV2 and TRBJ2-1; weak D call: TRBD1 (6 bases). There are 13 residues in the CDR3. Germline assignment: CDR1 SNHLY and CDR2 FYNNEI. V was cut by 6 bases and J by 8 bases, with 14 bases left in between. In DNA form, the CDR3 reads TGTGCCAGCAGGGAACCGACAGGCCATGAGCAGTTCTTC. It translates to CASREPTGHEQFF. The full variable domain, rest sourced from reference TRBV2 and TRBJ2-1, is EPEVTQTPSHQVTQMGQEVILRCVPISNHLYFYWYRQILGQKVEFLVSFYNNEISEKSEIFDDQFSVERPDGSNFTLKIRSTKLEDSAMYFCASREPTGHEQFFGPGTRLTVL.

The CDR3 loop is CASSFTTGVYGYTF. As DNA, the CDR3 is TGTGCCAGCAGTTTCACGACAGGGGTCTATGGCTACACCTTC. J is TRBJ1-2 and V is TRBV28, with 8 bases that match TRBD1. Germline CDR1 is MDHEN and CDR2 is SYDVKM. The CDR3 totals 14 residues. J was trimmed by 4 bases and V by 3 bases; bases with no gene match: 4.

The chain employs TRBV27 and TRBJ2-1, with 9 bases matching TRBD1. CDR3 length: 16 residues. Germline CDR1 is MNHEY and CDR2 is SMNVEV (reference sequence). V lost 2 bases to trimming and J lost 7 bases; unmatched junction nucleotides: 9. In DNA, the CDR3 is TGTGCCAGCAGTTTACAGACCGGGACAGGGAGTAATGAGCAGTTCTTC. Its translation: CASSLQTGTGSNEQFF.

The chain links TRBV30 to TRBJ2-1; the match to TRBD2 covers 12 bases. CDR1 is GTSNPN and CDR2 is SVGIG in the germline V gene (reference sequence). Trimming removed 0 bases from V and 12 bases from J; junction bases left unmatched: 9. The length of the CDR3 is 15 residues. The DNA of the CDR3 is TGTGCCTGGAGTGTCCGGACTAGCGGGGCGGCTTCGCAGTTCTTC. Translated: CAWSVRTSGAASQFF.

The chain is built from TRBV27 and TRBJ2-1, with D tentatively TRBD2 (6 bases). CDR1 and CDR2 (germline): MNHEY, SMNVEV (reference sequence). Deletions cut 7 bases from V and 2 bases from J, with 9 bases between. CDR3 length: 13 amino acids. The CDR3 region has the DNA TGTGCCAGCAACGGGGGAACCTACAATGAGCAGTTCTTC. Its translation: CASNGGTYNEQFF.

This chain uses TRBV7-2 with TRBJ2-3, with D perhaps matching TRBD2 (6 bases). This CDR3 region has 15 residues. Germline assignment: CDR1 SGHTA and CDR2 FQGNSA. V lost 5 bases and J 2 bases, leaving 14 bases between the germline ends. CDR3 DNA: TGTGCCAGCAGCCCTGGGGGGACCTCCACAGATACGCAGTATTTT. It is translated as CASSPGGTSTDTQYF.

The chain's CDR3 is CASSYDRANEQFF. In DNA, the CDR3 is TGTGCCAGCAGTTACGACAGGGCTAATGAGCAGTTCTTC. The chain has TRBV6-6 and TRBJ2-1; 7 nucleotides line up with TRBD1. With 2 bases clipped from V and 7 bases from J, the junction kept 2 bases outside the gene matches. Per the germline V gene, CDR1 is MNHNY and CDR2 is SVGAGI (reference sequence). The CDR3 is 13 amino acids.

This clone has more than one count but fewer than ten. This chain joins TRBV25-1 and TRBJ2-7; 10 bases fit TRBD2. J lost 6 bases, V lost 4 bases, and 6 bases had no gene match. Per germline, CDR1 MGHDK and CDR2 SYGVNS. This CDR3 spans 14 amino acids. The CDR3 region is CASSALAGRREQYF. The CDR3 coding sequence is TGTGCCAGCAGTGCACTAGCGGGACGCCGCGAGCAGTACTTC.

This chain connects TRBV6-1 to TRBJ2-7, with D hard to call. The CDR3 runs to 15 residues. The germline V gene encodes CDR1 MNHNS and CDR2 SASEGT. V was cut by 0 bases and J by 0 bases, with 9 bases left in between. The CDR3 coding sequence is TGTGCCAGCAGTGAAGCTAGCCCCAGCTCCTACGAGCAGTACTTC. The encoded protein is CASSEASPSSYEQYF.

The sample holds a few counts of this clone. The chain links TRBV30 to TRBJ1-2, with unresolved D. Germline V CDR1 and CDR2: GTSNPN, SVGIG (reference sequence). This CDR3 region has 12 residues. Trimming pared 5 bases from V and 1 base from J, leaving 8 bases between. CDR3 sequence reads: CAWLEINYGYTF. Written as DNA, the CDR3 is TGTGCCTGGCTGGAGATTAACTATGGCTACACCTTC.

In its sample, this clone was seen a few times. The rearrangement links TRBV6-5 to TRBJ2-1, with 11 nucleotides matching TRBD2. Germline V gene lookup returns CDR1 MNHEY and CDR2 SVGAGI. The V gene end was trimmed by 5 bases and the J gene end by 8 bases; junction bases not matched to a gene: 5. The CDR3 sequence is 14 residues long. The CDR3 DNA reads as TGTGCCAGCAGTAATAGCGGGGGGGCCGATGAGCAGTTCTTC. Translation: CASSNSGGADEQFF.

This clone was detected a few times. This sequence joins TRBV7-2 and TRBJ2-7; 11 bases are shared with TRBD1. The V gene end was trimmed by 1 base and the J gene end by 3 bases; junction bases not matched to a gene: 5. Germline lookup yields CDR1 SGHTA and CDR2 FQGNSA. The CDR3 covers 16 residues. The CDR3 DNA reads TGTGCCAGCAGCTTAGTGGTAGGGACAGGGGGCTACGAGCAGTACTTC. Its translation: CASSLVVGTGGYEQYF.

The rearrangement uses TRBV4-1 and TRBJ2-7; perhaps TRBD1 as D (5 bases). CDR3 length: 15 amino acids. Trimming cost V 0 bases and J 3 bases, with 12 bases left between them. The germline gives CDR1 MGHRA, CDR2 YSYEKL. The CDR3 sequence is CASSQDSRRDYEQYF. The CDR3 DNA reads as TGCGCCAGCAGCCAAGATTCACGCAGGGACTACGAGCAGTACTTC.

The genes are TRBV10-3 and TRBJ1-5; D possibly corresponds to TRBD1 (5 bases). Germline V CDR1 and CDR2: ENHRY, SYGVKD. Trimming left V 3 bases short and J 5 bases short, with 20 bases between. The CDR3 is 17 amino acids. The CDR3 DNA follows: TGTGCCATCAGTGACCCGATCCAGGGCAAGGTGTATCAGCCCCAGCATTTT. It specifies CAISDPIQGKVYQPQHF.

This clone showed up just a few times. The chain joins TRBV6-1 to TRBJ2-5, with TRBD1 identical over 7 bases. The V gene end was trimmed by 5 bases and the J gene end by 3 bases; junction bases not matched to a gene: 6. This CDR3 is 14 amino acids long. From germline, CDR1 is MNHNS and CDR2 SASEGT. The DNA of the CDR3 is TGTGCCAGCAGTCATCGACAGGGTAAAGAGACCCAGTACTTC. Translation: CASSHRQGKETQYF.